One sample yielded the 28 T cell receptor beta chains listed below, sequenced in a study of T cell responses to AZD1222 COVID-19 vaccine. Generated by immunoSEQ multiplex PCR, the TCRdb table keeps only in-frame clones and is missing some. The sample consists of about 84,000 clones, approximately 83% of them appearing once. Sequenced here: peripheral blood, sampled 28 days after the second AZD1222 dose. The receptors were gathered from an adult who received the AZD1222 COVID-19 vaccine.

This chain joins TRBV3-1 (or the pseudogene TRBV3-2) and TRBJ2-2; no definite D call. V dropped 1 base and J dropped 6 bases, with 9 bases sitting between them. The CDR3 sequence is 14 residues long. The germline V gene has CDR1 LGHDT and CDR2 YNNKEL (reference sequence). CDR3 sequence (DNA): TGTGCCAGCAGCCAAGGCGGAGTTCCCGGGGAGCTGTTTTTT. It codes for CASSQGGVPGELFF.

This clone was recorded a few times. The chain is built from TRBV15 and TRBJ2-7; D remains unclear. Germline V gene sequence: CDR1 LNHNV, CDR2 YYDKDF (reference sequence). V gave up 0 bases and J gave up 7 bases, with 16 bases separating them. This CDR3 is 15 amino acids long. CDR3 sequence: CATSRDNSAGGEQYF. The CDR3 region has the DNA TGTGCCACCAGCAGAGATAACTCAGCCGGTGGAGAGCAGTACTTC.

The V gene is TRBV19, the J gene TRBJ2-7; 13 bases align to TRBD2. With V trimmed by 3 bases and J by 6 bases, 5 bases remained unmatched. Germline V gene lookup returns CDR1 LNHDA and CDR2 SQIVND (reference sequence). The CDR3 is made up of 15 amino acids. CDR3 amino acids: CASSMGLAGTSEQYF. The CDR3 region has the DNA TGTGCCAGTAGTATGGGACTAGCGGGAACTTCCGAGCAGTACTTC. Based on the CDR3 plus reference TRBV19 and TRBJ2-7, the full variable domain is DGGITQSPKYLFRKEGQNVTLSCEQNLNHDAMYWYRQDPGQGLRLIYYSQIVNDFQKGDIAEGYSVSREKKESFPLTVTSAQKNPTAFYLCASSMGLAGTSEQYFGPGTRLTVT.

The V and J genes are TRBV19 and TRBJ1-1; D perhaps matches TRBD1 (6 bases). Per the germline V gene, CDR1 is LNHDA and CDR2 is SQIVND (reference sequence). The CDR3 contains 15 residues. V was shortened by 2 bases and J by 0 bases, with 10 bases between the two germline ends. The CDR3 DNA reads TGTGCCAGTAGTATAAGGACAGCGATGAACACTGAAGCTTTCTTT. This codes for CASSIRTAMNTEAFF. Full variable domain (remainder filled in from reference TRBV19 and TRBJ1-1): DGGITQSPKYLFRKEGQNVTLSCEQNLNHDAMYWYRQDPGQGLRLIYYSQIVNDFQKGDIAEGYSVSREKKESFPLTVTSAQKNPTAFYLCASSIRTAMNTEAFFGQGTRLTVV.

The chain couples TRBV29-1 to TRBJ2-1; 11 bases line up with TRBD2. V dropped 5 bases and J dropped 0; count of bases not matched to a gene: 18. The CDR3 contains 20 residues. Germline CDR1 and CDR2: SQVTM and ANQGSEA. In DNA, the CDR3 is TGCAGCGTTCCCCAGGCCACAACTAGCGGGAGTTATAACTCCTACAATGAGCAGTTCTTC. Its protein is CSVPQATTSGSYNSYNEQFF.

This clone showed up just once. The chain links TRBV28 to TRBJ1-2; TRBD1 agrees at 8 bases. CDR3 length: 12 residues. Unmatched junction bases numbered 5, after V lost 6 bases and J lost 8 bases. The germline CDR1 and CDR2 sequences are MDHEN and SYDVKM. This CDR3 is CASSDRGWGYTF. As DNA, the CDR3 is TGTGCCAGCAGCGACAGGGGTTGGGGCTACACCTTC.

The gene calls are TRBV7-2 and TRBJ1-5; no reliable D call. There are 13 residues in the CDR3. Germline CDR1 SGHTA, CDR2 FQGNSA. V lost 5 bases and J 0 bases, leaving 5 bases between the germline ends. CDR3 bases: TGTGCCAGCAGCCCCTATAGCAATCAGCCCCAGCATTTT. Its translation is CASSPYSNQPQHF.

The CDR3 nucleotides read TGTGCCAGCAGTTACTTGGGACAGGGTGCCTACAATGAGCAGTTCTTC. This gives the protein CASSYLGQGAYNEQFF. The genes are TRBV6-2 or TRBV6-3 and TRBJ2-1, with 9 bases fitting TRBD1. The ends lost 1 base at V and 2 bases at J; junction bases unmatched: 3. CDR3 length: 16 amino acids. Germline lookup yields CDR1 MNHEY and CDR2 SVGEGT.

The chain uses TRBV11-3 and TRBJ1-5; no definite D call. Trimming took off 2 bases at V and 1 base at J, with 6 bases between the two ends. The CDR3 length is 14 residues. Germline V gene sequence: CDR1 SGHNT, CDR2 YENEEA. The CDR3 protein is CASSLSGSNQPQHF. The CDR3 DNA reads TGTGCCAGCAGCTTAAGCGGGAGCAATCAGCCCCAGCATTTT.

The CDR3 sequence: CASSQVDRGEQYV. CDR3 sequence (DNA): TGTGCCAGCAGCCAAGTCGATAGGGGCGAGCAGTACGTC. The chain combines TRBV4-2 with TRBJ2-7, with D perhaps matching TRBD1 (5 bases). V was pared by 1 base and J by 6 bases, with 10 bases between. The CDR3 sequence is 13 residues long. Germline V gene lookup returns CDR1 LGHNA and CDR2 YNFKEQ.

The rearrangement links TRBV4-1 to TRBJ1-4, with D maybe TRBD1 (6 bases). The germline V gene has CDR1 MGHRA and CDR2 YSYEKL. The CDR3 loop spans 16 amino acids. Deletions cut 1 base from V and 8 bases from J, with 17 bases between. CDR3 amino acids: CASSQGGQKIKEKLFF. In nucleotides, the CDR3 is TGCGCCAGCAGCCAAGGCGGACAGAAAATAAAGGAAAAACTGTTTTTT.

This clone was seen more than once but under ten times. The V call is TRBV28, the J call TRBJ2-7, with no clear D. Deletions cut 5 bases from V and 2 bases from J, with 16 bases between. The germline CDR1 and CDR2 sequences are MDHEN and SYDVKM. This CDR3 contains 15 residues. The chain's CDR3 is CASSDETLRPYEQYF. As DNA, the CDR3 is TGTGCCAGCAGTGATGAGACCTTGAGACCCTACGAGCAGTACTTC.

This clone has just one count. The CDR3 region is CASSLAGATDTQYF. The CDR3, as DNA: TGTGCCAGCAGCTTAGCCGGAGCCACAGATACGCAGTATTTT. The chain links TRBV7-9 to TRBJ2-3; D is unclear. The CDR3 consists of 14 residues. V was pared by 0 bases and J by 2 bases, with 6 bases between. Germline-derived CDR1 and CDR2 are SEHNR and FQNEAQ (reference sequence).

CDR3 in DNA: TGTGCCAGCAGCCCTGGACAGGGCTTGTACGAGCAGTACTTC. Its protein product is CASSPGQGLYEQYF. The chain employs TRBV6-4 and TRBJ2-7, with TRBD1 matching over 8 bases. The junction had 8 bases not matched to a gene; V was cut back by 6 bases and J by 4 bases. The CDR3 consists of 14 residues. In germline, CDR1 is MRHNA, CDR2 SNTAGT.

This clone was seen a single time. The chain employs TRBV28 and TRBJ2-7, with 10 nucleotides matching TRBD2. Germline V gene sequence: CDR1 MDHEN, CDR2 SYDVKM. The V segment lost 0 bases and the J segment 4 bases; nucleotides outside the gene matches: 3. This CDR3 has 15 amino acids. In DNA, the CDR3 is TGTGCCAGCAGTTTATGGGCTAGCGGGAGTTACGAGCAGTACTTC. Translating it yields CASSLWASGSYEQYF.

In DNA form, the CDR3 reads TGTGCCATCAGTGAGTCGGGGACACAGTCTAGCTCTGGAAACACCATATATTTT. Its translation is CAISESGTQSSSGNTIYF. This chain uses TRBV10-3 with TRBJ1-3; possible D gene TRBD1, 6 bases. This CDR3 has 18 amino acids. Germline CDR1 and CDR2: ENHRY and SYGVKD. V gave up 0 bases and J gave up 0 bases, with 15 bases separating them.

The V call is TRBV7-8, the J call TRBJ1-6; no firm D call. The CDR3 runs 15 residues. Germline CDR1 and CDR2: SGHVS and FQNEAQ. V lost 3 bases, J lost 10 bases, and 16 bases lay in between. The DNA for the CDR3 is TGTGCCAGCAGCTTCGGCAGTAAGCGCTCCTCACCCCTCCACTTT. Amino acid sequence: CASSFGSKRSSPLHF.

This chain links TRBV11-3 with TRBJ2-1, with D possibly TRBD1 on 5 matching bases. The germline gives CDR1 SGHNT, CDR2 YENEEA. This CDR3 is built from 14 residues. Deletions cut 5 bases from V and 8 bases from J, with 16 bases between. CDR3 protein: CASSPLLDTDEQFF. CDR3 in DNA: TGTGCCAGCAGCCCCCTTTTGGACACGGATGAGCAGTTCTTC.

V gene TRBV29-1 combines with J gene TRBJ2-2, with TRBD2 matching 7 bases. The J segment lost 6 bases and the V segment lost 6 bases, leaving 7 bases of the junction unmatched. This CDR3 is 13 amino acids long. Germline CDR1 and CDR2: SQVTM and ANQGSEA. CDR3 DNA sequence: TGCAGCGTCGGACTGGGGGGGGCCGGGGAGCTGTTTTTT. Protein product: CSVGLGGAGELFF.

The V and J genes are TRBV7-6 and TRBJ2-7, with 7 bases identical to TRBD1. Germline assignment: CDR1 SGHVS and CDR2 FNYEAQ. This CDR3 is 15 amino acids long. The ends lost 5 bases at V and 4 bases at J; junction bases unmatched: 11. The CDR3 DNA is TGTGCCAGCAGCGGGGCGGATCCAGGGGGTTACGAGCAGTACTTC. Protein sequence: CASSGADPGGYEQYF.

The genes are TRBV27 and TRBJ1-5; D is possibly TRBD1 (5 bases). Trimming stripped 0 bases from V and 9 bases from J, with 15 bases between. The length of the CDR3 is 15 residues. The germline V gene has CDR1 MNHEY and CDR2 SMNVEV (reference sequence). DNA for the CDR3: TGTGCCAGCAGTTTATCGGCGGGAGGGGTATTGCCCCAGCATTTT. Its translation: CASSLSAGGVLPQHF.

The chain couples TRBV4-3 to TRBJ1-1; tentative D call: TRBD1 (5 bases). Germline V gene data show CDR1 as LGHNA and CDR2 as YSLEER. This CDR3 is 15 amino acids long. V was pared by 1 base and J by 10 bases, with 19 bases between. CDR3 nucleotide sequence: TGCGCCAGCAGCCAAGCCCCCCAGGGCGAAATGGGAGCTTTCTTT. Translation: CASSQAPQGEMGAFF.

J is TRBJ1-5 and V is TRBV15; D is uncertain. Deletions cut 8 bases from V and 7 bases from J, with 12 bases between. This CDR3 is 12 amino acids long. In germline, CDR1 is LNHNV, CDR2 YYDKDF (reference sequence). The CDR3 bases are TGTGCCACCGGGGAGTTAGGGCAGCCCCAGCATTTT. It is translated as CATGELGQPQHF.

The chain is built from TRBV6-2 or TRBV6-3 and TRBJ2-1, with 9 bases lining up with TRBD2. V shed 6 bases and J 1 base; nucleotides not matched to a gene: 16. Germline V gives CDR1 MNHEY, CDR2 SVGEGT. The CDR3 sequence is 19 residues long. The CDR3 DNA is TGTGCCAGCAGCTCCCAAGGGGGACTAGCCCGATTTTCCTACAATGAGCAGTTCTTC. Its translation: CASSSQGGLARFSYNEQFF.

The chain recombines TRBV12-3 or TRBV12-4 with TRBJ1-5; D remains unclear. V lost 3 bases and J lost 8, with 8 bases in between. This CDR3 has 12 amino acids. CDR3 protein: CASSLPQKPQHF. CDR3 DNA: TGTGCCAGCAGTTTGCCACAAAAGCCCCAGCATTTT.

The genes are TRBV19 and TRBJ1-6, with 9 bases that match TRBD1. The CDR3 runs to 13 residues. V shed 10 bases and J 7 bases; nucleotides not matched to a gene: 5. Germline CDR1 and CDR2: LNHDA and SQIVND (reference sequence). The CDR3 DNA follows: TGTGCCACCAGACAGGGGGTGAATTCACCCCTCCACTTT. Protein: CATRQGVNSPLHF.

J is TRBJ1-2 and V is TRBV6-5; TRBD1 matches at 7 bases. J was trimmed by 1 base and V by 8 bases; bases with no gene match: 10. Germline loops: CDR1 MNHEY, CDR2 SVGAGI. The CDR3 has 15 amino acids. The DNA of the CDR3 is TGTGCCAGCCTTAACAGGGGACAGAATAACTATGGCTACACCTTC. This codes for CASLNRGQNNYGYTF.

V gene TRBV5-1 combines with J gene TRBJ2-7, with 9 bases identical to TRBD1. The CDR3 covers 15 residues. The germline CDR1 and CDR2 sequences are SGHRS and YFSETQ. J gave up 2 bases and V 4 bases, and 7 bases lay outside the gene matches. CDR3 coding DNA: TGCGCCAGCAGCCCGACCGGGACAGGGCCCTACGAGCAGTACTTC. Protein: CASSPTGTGPYEQYF.